The 13 T cell receptor beta chains listed next were all sequenced from one sample in a study of breast tumors, draining lymph nodes, adjacent tissues. The lymph nodes were axillary draining lymph nodes from breast cancer patients. In TCRdb, the multiplex PCR reads were re-called with MiXCR into one record per CDR3 protein. The table records approximately 300,000 distinct CDR3 sequences, around 30% of them present only once. Sequenced input: axillary lymph node tissue. The source is a female donor with breast cancer. Some clones in this sample may be carry-over from other donors' samples.

This clonotype was recorded at least ten times. The chain links TRBV29-1 to TRBJ2-1; tentative D call: TRBD1 (6 bases). Germline-derived CDR1 and CDR2 are SQVTM and ANQGSEA. Trimming left V 4 bases short and J 8 bases short, with 12 bases between. The CDR3 consists of 12 residues. The CDR3 reads CSVVQGIDEQFF. CDR3 bases: TGCAGCGTTGTGCAGGGGATCGATGAGCAGTTCTTC.

Many counts were recorded for this clonotype. The rearrangement uses TRBV6-1 and TRBJ2-3, with a tentative D call TRBD2 (6 bases). V dropped 1 base and J dropped 0 bases, with 11 bases sitting between them. The CDR3 consists of 16 residues. The germline V gene has CDR1 MNHNS and CDR2 SASEGT. In nucleotides, the CDR3 is TGTGCCAGCAGTGAAGTGAGCGGGCGTAGCACAGATACGCAGTATTTT. Residues: CASSEVSGRSTDTQYF.

This clonotype was observed a handful of times. V gene TRBV28 combines with J gene TRBJ1-2; D unclear. Germline CDR1 is MDHEN and CDR2 is SYDVKM. The CDR3 extends over 15 amino acids. The germline V and J ends were trimmed by 6 bases and 4 bases, with 18 bases remaining between them. CDR3 sequence: CASSSDKGQIYGYTF. The DNA for the CDR3 is TGTGCCAGCAGCTCTGACAAGGGTCAAATCTATGGCTACACCTTC.

At least ten counts were recorded for this clonotype. This chain uses TRBV19 with TRBJ2-7; weak D call: TRBD1 (6 bases). The V gene lost 5 bases and the J gene lost 5 bases, with 19 bases spanning the gap. The CDR3 sequence is 15 residues long. The germline V gene encodes CDR1 LNHDA and CDR2 SQIVND (reference sequence). The CDR3 protein is CASSFKGETTDEQYF. The CDR3 bases are TGTGCCAGTAGTTTTAAGGGGGAGACTACCGACGAGCAGTACTTC. Together with reference TRBV19 and TRBJ2-7, the CDR3 gives the full variable domain: DGGITQSPKYLFRKEGQNVTLSCEQNLNHDAMYWYRQDPGQGLRLIYYSQIVNDFQKGDIAEGYSVSREKKESFPLTVTSAQKNPTAFYLCASSFKGETTDEQYFGPGTRLTVT.

This clonotype came up once. A much more abundant neighbour one base away suggests this may be a read error. The chain employs TRBV30 and TRBJ1-6, with unresolved D. This CDR3 spans 15 amino acids. CDR1 is GTSNPN, CDR2 SVGIG, per germline (reference sequence). DNA for the CDR3: TGTGCCTGGAGTGTTGGCAGCAGAGCGAATTCACCCCCCCACTTT. It yields the protein CAWSVGSRANSPPHF.

Worth noting for this clonotype: A much larger clone lies one base from this, so it may be a read error. The genes are TRBV11-3 and TRBJ2-2; TRBD1 agrees at 8 bases. Germline CDR1 and CDR2: SGHNT and YENEEA. The length of the CDR3 is 16 residues. Germline trimming cut 4 bases from V and 7 bases from J; bases unmatched to any gene: 11. The CDR3 here is CASSSTDRARSGELFF. The CDR3 DNA follows: TGTGCCAGCAGCTCGACGGACAGGGCGCGGAGCGGGGAGCTGTTTTTT.

The CDR3 protein is CATDSSNEKLFF. The CDR3, as DNA: TGTGCAACCGACAGTTCCAATGAAAAACTGTTTTTT. The chain couples TRBV10-3 to TRBJ1-4, with TRBD1 as a possible D gene (5 bases). The CDR3 is made up of 12 amino acids. CDR1 and CDR2 (germline): ENHRY, SYGVKD.

Many counts were recorded for this clonotype. The gene calls are TRBV12-3 or TRBV12-4 and TRBJ1-2; D is uncertain. The CDR3 contains 13 residues. V lost 2 bases, J lost 4 bases, and 8 bases lay in between. CDR3 bases: TGTGCCAGCAGTTTACTGAAGGCCTATGGCTACACCTTC. This encodes CASSLLKAYGYTF.

This rearrangement joins TRBV3-1 to TRBJ2-3, with 7 bases identical to TRBD1. The CDR3 totals 14 residues. Germline-derived CDR1 and CDR2 are LGHDT and YNNKEL (reference sequence). V shed 2 bases and J 15 bases; nucleotides not matched to a gene: 14. In DNA form, the CDR3 reads TGTGCCAGCAGCCAACTGACAGGGCGTGGACGTAAATATTTT. Protein sequence: CASSQLTGRGRKYF.

This clonotype occurred many times. V gene TRBV2 combines with J gene TRBJ2-5, with unresolved D. CDR3 size: 12 residues. Germline CDR1 reads SNHLY; CDR2 reads FYNNEI. The ends were cut back, 6 bases at V and 1 base at J, with 6 bases in the middle. The DNA for the CDR3 is TGTGCCAGCAGCCGGGCCCAAGAGACCCAGTACTTC. It is translated as CASSRAQETQYF. Based on the CDR3 plus reference TRBV2 and TRBJ2-5, the full variable domain is EPEVTQTPSHQVTQMGQEVILRCVPISNHLYFYWYRQILGQKVEFLVSFYNNEISEKSEIFDDQFSVERPDGSNFTLKIRSTKLEDSAMYFCASSRAQETQYFGPGTRLLVL.

The chain combines TRBV19 with TRBJ1-3; 7 positions match TRBD1. The length of the CDR3 is 15 residues. With 11 bases clipped from V and 10 bases from J, the junction kept 20 bases outside the gene matches. Germline V CDR1 and CDR2: LNHDA, SQIVND (reference sequence). The CDR3 reads CACNRDSRTSSTIYF. In DNA form, the CDR3 reads TGTGCCTGTAACCGGGACAGCCGGACTTCAAGTACCATATATTTT. The full variable domain, completed using reference TRBV19 and TRBJ1-3, is DGGITQSPKYLFRKEGQNVTLSCEQNLNHDAMYWYRQDPGQGLRLIYYSQIVNDFQKGDIAEGYSVSREKKESFPLTVTSAQKNPTAFYLCACNRDSRTSSTIYFGEGSWLTVV.

Ten or more counts support this clonotype. CDR3: CASSPRASGNRNEQFF. The CDR3, as DNA: TGTGCCAGCAGCCCTCGGGCTAGCGGGAACCGCAATGAGCAGTTCTTC. The chain joins TRBV14 to TRBJ2-1, with 9 positions matching TRBD2. The CDR3 contains 16 residues. V gave up 4 bases and J gave up 6 bases; unmatched junction bases: 10. The germline V gene has CDR1 SGHDN and CDR2 FVKESK.

Ten or more counts support this clonotype. The chain joins TRBV10-3 to TRBJ2-3; 11 bases line up with TRBD2. The CDR3 covers 17 residues. V dropped 0 bases and J dropped 6; count of bases not matched to a gene: 8. CDR1 and CDR2 (germline): ENHRY, SYGVKD. The CDR3 coding sequence is TGTGCCATCAGTGAGTCTACCCTAGCGGGAGGATGGGATACGCAGTATTTT. It translates to CAISESTLAGGWDTQYF.